Listed here are 8 T cell receptor beta chains from one sample, sequenced in a study of T cell responses to AZD1222 COVID-19 vaccine. The table came from immunoSEQ multiplex PCR; TCRdb's copy has only in-frame clones and leaves some out. This sample carries around 190,000 clones, 85% to 95% of them seen once, and the ten largest clones take 1% to 1.5%. The starting material was peripheral blood, obtained on day 0 of AZD1222 vaccination. These TCRs come from an adult in good health.

This clone was seen a handful of times. This chain joins TRBV18 and TRBJ1-5; the D gene is possibly TRBD1 (6 bases). V was shortened by 3 bases and J by 0 bases, with 9 bases between the two germline ends. The CDR3 is made up of 15 amino acids. Germline values: CDR1 KGHSH, CDR2 LQKENI. The CDR3 DNA follows: TGTGCCAGCTCACCCAGGGGAAATAGCAATCAGCCCCAGCATTTT. This gives the protein CASSPRGNSNQPQHF.

This clone was seen just once. J is TRBJ2-7 and V is TRBV2; 13 bases are shared with TRBD2. Germline CDR1 and CDR2: SNHLY and FYNNEI. V lost 4 bases and J lost 6; bases outside the gene matches: 21. This CDR3 is 20 amino acids long. CDR3 sequence: CASSVVLRRTLAGGHGEQYF. CDR3 nucleotide sequence: TGTGCCAGCAGTGTAGTTTTAAGAAGAACACTAGCGGGGGGGCACGGCGAGCAGTACTTC.

The chain links TRBV7-9 to TRBJ2-6, with TRBD1 matching 7 bases. The V segment lost 2 bases and the J segment 0 bases; nucleotides outside the gene matches: 1. Germline CDR1 reads SEHNR; CDR2 reads FQNEAQ (reference sequence). CDR3 length equals 16 residues. The CDR3 spells CASSLPGGSGANVLTF. CDR3 DNA: TGTGCCAGCAGCTTACCAGGGGGCTCTGGGGCCAACGTCCTGACTTTC.

This chain joins TRBV12-3 or TRBV12-4 and TRBJ2-7; D gene ambiguous. The germline V and J ends were trimmed by 8 bases and 3 bases, with 8 bases remaining between them. CDR3 length equals 11 residues. The CDR3 reads CASRSDYEQYF. CDR3 in DNA: TGTGCCAGCCGCTCGGACTACGAGCAGTACTTC.

This clone was detected only once. The V gene is TRBV7-8, the J gene TRBJ2-5, with 7 bases that match TRBD2. J gave up 5 bases and V 6 bases, and 6 bases lay outside the gene matches. Germline V gene sequence: CDR1 SGHVS, CDR2 FQNEAQ. This CDR3 is 13 amino acids long. CDR3 bases: TGTGCCAGCAGGGGAGGGGTTATTGAGACCCAGTACTTC. It specifies CASRGGVIETQYF.

This chain uses TRBV7-3 with TRBJ2-4, with D possibly TRBD2 on 5 matching bases. V lost 0 bases and J lost 9, with 9 bases in between. CDR1 is SGHTA, CDR2 FQGTGA, per germline. The length of the CDR3 is 13 residues. The CDR3 DNA reads as TGTGCCAGCAGCTTAACAGGGAGTACCATTCAGTACTTC. Translation gives CASSLTGSTIQYF.

The chain carries TRBV30 and TRBJ1-2; possible D gene TRBD1, 5 bases. CDR1 and CDR2 from the germline V gene are GTSNPN and SVGIG (reference sequence). There are 15 residues in the CDR3. V shed 1 base and J shed 6 bases, with 18 bases lying between them. The CDR3: CAWSDIQTESDGYTF. Here the CDR3 DNA reads TGTGCCTGGAGTGATATACAGACAGAATCGGATGGCTACACCTTC.

This chain connects TRBV7-9 to TRBJ1-1; D ambiguous. Trimming removed 11 bases at V and 0 bases at J, with 19 bases between. The germline gives CDR1 SEHNR, CDR2 FQNEAQ (reference sequence). This CDR3 has 15 amino acids. The CDR3 is CAQSGSSSMNTEAFF. CDR3 coding DNA: TGTGCCCAATCCGGGTCTTCCTCGATGAACACTGAAGCTTTCTTT.